This TCR beta chain was obtained from a study of blood T cell repertoires in COVID-19. Looking at the study overall: The analysed material was cDNA or gDNA that came from T cells, B-cell-depleted T cells, or PBMCs.

The CDR3 totals 15 residues. The germline V and J ends were trimmed by 0 bases and 5 bases, with 8 bases remaining between them. CDR1 is MNHEY and CDR2 is SVGEGT in the germline V gene. The method was immunoSEQ multiplex PCR; TCRdb's version includes in-frame clones alone and lacks a portion of them. The sample lists under 65,000 clones, 70% to 90% seen once, with roughly 1.4% in the top ten. This TCR came from a man in his 60s with acute or convalescent COVID-19. This rearrangement joins TRBV6-2 or TRBV6-3 to TRBJ1-6; D gene uncertain. The sample was peripheral blood. The CDR3 spells CASSYSSGDNSPLHF. CDR3 in DNA: TGTGCCAGCAGTTACTCATCCGGTGATAATTCACCCCTCCACTTT.